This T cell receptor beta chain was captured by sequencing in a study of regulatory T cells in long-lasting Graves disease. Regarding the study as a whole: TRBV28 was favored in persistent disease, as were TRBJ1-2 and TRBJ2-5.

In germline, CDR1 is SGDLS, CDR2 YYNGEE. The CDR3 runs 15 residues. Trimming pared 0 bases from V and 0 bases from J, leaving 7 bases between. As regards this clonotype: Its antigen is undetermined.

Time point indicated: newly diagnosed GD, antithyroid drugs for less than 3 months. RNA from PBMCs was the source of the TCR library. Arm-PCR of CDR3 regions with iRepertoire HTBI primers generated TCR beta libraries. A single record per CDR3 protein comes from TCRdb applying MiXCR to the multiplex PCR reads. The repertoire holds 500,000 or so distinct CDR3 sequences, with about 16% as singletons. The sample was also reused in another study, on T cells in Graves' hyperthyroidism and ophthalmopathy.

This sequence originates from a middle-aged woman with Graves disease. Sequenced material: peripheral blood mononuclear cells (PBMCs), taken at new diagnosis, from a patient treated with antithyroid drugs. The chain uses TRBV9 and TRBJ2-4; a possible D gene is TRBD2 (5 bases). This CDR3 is CASSVDGLAKNIQYF. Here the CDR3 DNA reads TGTGCCAGCAGCGTAGATGGACTAGCCAAAAACATTCAGTACTTC.